The entry that follows covers one T cell receptor (beta chain) sequence. Its antigen is not known. This sample stems from a study of response to subunit inactivated influenza vaccine. Study-level findings and limits: Each seasonal flu vaccination may recruit only limited new T cells, authors suggested.

TCRdb re-called the RT-PCR reads through MiXCR, storing one row per CDR3 protein. The data contain hundreds of thousands of distinct CDR3 sequences, roughly 9.7% of them singletons. The CDR3 is made up of 17 amino acids. Trimming shortened V by 6 bases and J by 0 bases, and 21 bases separated the two germline ends. CDR1 is DFQATT, CDR2 SNEGSKA, per germline (reference sequence). The sequence came from a man aged 50 or older who received an inactivated influenza vaccine. Sequencing used PBMCs from blood, obtained roughly 45 days after vaccination. The chain combines TRBV20-1 with TRBJ2-1; D may be TRBD2 (6 bases). The CDR3 here is CSADKLLGGSSYNEQFF. DNA of the CDR3: TGCAGTGCGGACAAGCTATTGGGGGGAAGCTCCTACAATGAGCAGTTCTTC.